A single sample is the source of the 21 T cell receptor beta chains below, sequenced in a study of spatial heterogeneity in lung cancer. Study-level findings and limits: One measure, the expanded intratumoral alpha and beta TCR count, tracked tumor mutation counts.

These TCRs are of unknown antigen specificity. Time point of the sample: sample taken at primary tumor resection. TCRdb passed the 5' RACE reads through MiXCR, listing each CDR3 protein once. This table holds about 12,000 distinct CDR3 sequences, about 6.3% found once. The input for sequencing was lung tumor tissue, taken at surgery. The source of these receptors is a female donor with early-stage non-small cell lung cancer.

By share, this clonotype counts as medium-sized (0.01 to 0.1%). A read error may produce the germline difference seen at one junction end. The chain recombines TRBV7-2 with TRBJ2-7; D possibly uses TRBD1 or TRBD2 (5 bases each). Germline loops: CDR1 SGHTA, CDR2 FQGNSA. This CDR3 has 12 residues. CDR3 in DNA: TGTGCCAGCAGCCAAGATACGGGACGCCTCGCCTTC. This gives the protein CASSQDTGRLAF.

This clonotype is labeled medium-sized (0.01 to 0.1%). The rearrangement joins TRBV18 to TRBJ2-3, with 7 nucleotides matching TRBD2. V dropped 5 bases and J dropped 2; count of bases not matched to a gene: 4. The CDR3 runs 14 residues. The germline gives CDR1 KGHSH, CDR2 LQKENI. In DNA form, the CDR3 reads TGTGCCAGCTCATCTAGCGGTCTCACAGATACGCAGTATTTT. Protein product: CASSSSGLTDTQYF. Drawing the rest from reference TRBV18 and TRBJ2-3, the complete variable domain is NAGVMQNPRHLVRRRGQEARLRCSPMKGHSHVYWYRQLPEEGLKFMVYLQKENIIDESGMPKERFSAEFPKEGPSILRIQQVVRGDSAAYFCASSSSGLTDTQYFGPGTRLTVL.

This clonotype was seen at least ten times. This rearrangement joins TRBV20-1 to TRBJ2-5; no reliable D call. The length of the CDR3 is 14 residues. Germline lookup yields CDR1 DFQATT and CDR2 SNEGSKA (reference sequence). V was trimmed by 0 bases and J by 2 bases, leaving 10 bases between them. CDR3 in amino acids: CSARDEKDQETQYF. In DNA, the CDR3 is TGCAGTGCTAGAGATGAAAAGGATCAAGAGACCCAGTACTTC.

This clonotype ranks as medium-sized (0.01 to 0.1%). The chain is built from TRBV5-1 and TRBJ2-3; a weak D match, TRBD2 (5 bases). Trimming took off 1 base at V and 3 bases at J, with 9 bases between the two ends. CDR1 is SGHRS and CDR2 is YFSETQ in the germline V gene. The CDR3 extends over 14 amino acids. The CDR3 region is CASSLYGMTDTQYF. CDR3 bases: TGCGCCAGCAGCTTGTACGGGATGACAGATACGCAGTATTTT. Supplemented by reference TRBV5-1 and TRBJ2-3, the full variable domain reads KAGVTQTPRYLIKTRGQQVTLSCSPISGHRSVSWYQQTPGQGLQFLFEYFSETQRNKGNFPGRFSGRQFSNSRSEMNVSTLELGDSALYLCASSLYGMTDTQYFGPGTRLTVL.

This clonotype is labeled as medium-sized. The V and J genes are TRBV15 and TRBJ2-4; 12 bases match TRBD1. The germline V gene encodes CDR1 LNHNV and CDR2 YYDKDF (reference sequence). CDR3 length equals 17 residues. V trimming: 3 bases; J trimming: 7 bases; junction bases outside the gene matches: 10. CDR3 coding DNA: TGTGCCACCAGCAGCCGGGACAGGGGGCCGTCGGCCAACATTCAGTACTTC. This sequence encodes CATSSRDRGPSANIQYF.

Ten or more counts support this clonotype. The CDR3 here is CASSRQRADYEQYF. The CDR3 bases are TGTGCCAGCAGTCGGCAAAGGGCCGACTACGAGCAGTACTTC. The chain has TRBV6-2 or TRBV6-3 and TRBJ2-7; no definite D call. Trimming shortened V by 5 bases and J by 3 bases, and 14 bases separated the two germline ends. This CDR3 has 14 amino acids. CDR1 MNHEY and CDR2 SVGEGT come from the germline V gene.

The V gene is TRBV4-2, the J gene TRBJ2-3; a weak D match, TRBD2 (6 bases). The CDR3 runs to 17 residues. V was trimmed by 4 bases and J by 2 bases, leaving 19 bases between them. Germline lookup yields CDR1 LGHNA and CDR2 YNFKEQ. The DNA for the CDR3 is TGTGCCAGCAGCCCGCGAGATAGCGGAAGAACCACAGATACGCAGTATTTT. Translated: CASSPRDSGRTTDTQYF.

This clonotype ranks as medium-sized. The V and J genes are TRBV7-3 and TRBJ2-1, with TRBD2 identical over 9 bases. With 1 base clipped from V and 6 bases from J, the junction kept 7 bases outside the gene matches. The germline CDR1 and CDR2 sequences are SGHTA and FQGTGA. The CDR3 extends over 16 amino acids. In nucleotides, the CDR3 is TGTGCCAGCAGCTTAAAAGGCGGGACTAGCCCCAATGAGCAGTTCTTC. It is translated as CASSLKGGTSPNEQFF.

This clonotype was recorded at least ten times. The rearrangement links TRBV10-2 to TRBJ2-2, with 7 bases that match TRBD1. Trimming at V came to 10 bases and at J to 2 bases, leaving 10 bases not matched to a gene. From germline, CDR1 is WSHSY and CDR2 SAAADI. The CDR3 is 15 residues long. CDR3 loop: CATQTGRLNTGELFF. DNA for the CDR3: TGCGCCACCCAGACAGGGCGATTAAACACCGGGGAGCTGTTTTTT.

By proportion, this clonotype is medium-sized. The chain recombines TRBV18 with TRBJ2-6; a weak D match, TRBD1 (5 bases). Per germline, CDR1 KGHSH and CDR2 LQKENI. This CDR3 is 18 amino acids long. The V end lost 5 bases, the J end lost 0 bases, and 17 bases lay between the germline ends. The DNA for the CDR3 is TGTGCCAGCTCAACCTTCAGGGCGACCGGCTCTGGGGCCAACGTCCTGACTTTC. It codes for CASSTFRATGSGANVLTF.

This clonotype is deemed medium-sized. The rearrangement links TRBV12-3 or TRBV12-4 to TRBJ2-7; no reliable D call. This CDR3 is built from 12 residues. Trimming pared 3 bases from V and 6 bases from J, leaving 9 bases between. In nucleotides, the CDR3 is TGTGCCAGCAGTTTGAGTTCGGGCGAGCAGTACTTC. Protein product: CASSLSSGEQYF.

This clonotype came up many times. The V and J genes are TRBV12-3 or TRBV12-4 and TRBJ1-5, with D perhaps TRBD1 (6 bases). Trimming removed 6 bases from V and 0 bases from J, with 15 bases in between. This CDR3 is built from 16 residues. In DNA form, the CDR3 reads TGTGCCAGCAGCCCGGGACAAGCATATAGCAATCAGCCCCAGCATTTT. This encodes CASSPGQAYSNQPQHF.

This clonotype was seen many times. This rearrangement joins TRBV7-2 to TRBJ1-4; 7 bases are shared with TRBD1. Losses at the gene ends were 3 bases for V and 3 bases for J; bases not matched to a gene: 1. CDR1 is SGHTA, CDR2 FQGNSA, per germline. CDR3 size: 14 residues. CDR3 coding DNA: TGTGCCAGCAGCTTGGGGACAGCTAATGAAAAACTGTTTTTT. Encoded protein: CASSLGTANEKLFF.

In this sample, this clonotype turned up many times. This chain links TRBV7-9 with TRBJ2-7; weak D call: TRBD2 (6 bases). The V and J ends lost 3 bases and 1 base respectively, with 13 bases between them. The CDR3 runs 15 residues. Per germline, CDR1 SEHNR and CDR2 FQNEAQ (reference sequence). This CDR3 reads CASSFTSRDSYEQYF. CDR3 coding DNA: TGTGCCAGCAGCTTTACCTCGCGGGATTCCTACGAGCAGTACTTC.

This clonotype was recorded many times. This chain connects TRBV4-3 to TRBJ2-3; D perhaps matches TRBD2 (5 bases). The CDR3 is 15 amino acids. Germline loops: CDR1 LGHNA, CDR2 YSLEER. V was cut by 1 base and J by 2 bases, with 10 bases left in between. The CDR3 nucleotides read TGCGCCAGCAGCCAAGGAGCGGCAAACACAGATACGCAGTATTTT. This codes for CASSQGAANTDTQYF.

In this sample, this clonotype is medium-sized. The CDR3 DNA sequence: TGTGCCAGCAGCCAAGATCGGGGGGCGAGGAATGAGCAGTTCTTC. This translates into CASSQDRGARNEQFF. V is TRBV14 and J is TRBJ2-1; weak D call: TRBD2 (7 bases). The CDR3 is 15 amino acids. Trimming stripped 0 bases from V and 7 bases from J, with 13 bases between. Per the germline V gene, CDR1 is SGHDN and CDR2 is FVKESK. Variable domain in full (rest from reference TRBV14 and TRBJ2-1): EAGVTQFPSHSVIEKGQTVTLRCDPISGHDNLYWYRRVMGKEIKFLLHFVKESKQDESGMPNNRFLAERTGGTYSTLKVQPAELEDSGVYFCASSQDRGARNEQFFGPGTRLTVL.

Sample share makes this clonotype medium-sized. This chain joins TRBV19 and TRBJ1-5; the D gene is possibly TRBD1 (6 bases). The CDR3 extends over 15 amino acids. The V gene's germline CDR1 is LNHDA and CDR2 SQIVND (reference sequence). Trimming pared 7 bases from V and 0 bases from J, leaving 13 bases between. CDR3 region: CASTQQGNSNQPQHF. CDR3 sequence (DNA): TGTGCCAGTACCCAACAGGGAAATAGCAATCAGCCCCAGCATTTT.

This clonotype occurred many times. V gene TRBV6-5 combines with J gene TRBJ2-7; TRBD2 is a possible D gene (6 bases). The germline V gene has CDR1 MNHEY and CDR2 SVGAGI. V dropped 5 bases and J dropped 2 bases, with 22 bases sitting between them. The CDR3 totals 17 residues. For the CDR3, the DNA is TGTGCCAGCAGTGCCTACTATCTAGCGACGGTTCCCTACGAGCAGTACTTC. Translating it yields CASSAYYLATVPYEQYF.

This clonotype is termed medium-sized (0.01 to 0.1%). V gene TRBV6-5 combines with J gene TRBJ1-2, with no clear D. The V end was cut by 0 bases, the J end by 5 bases, with 10 bases between. Germline assignment: CDR1 MNHEY and CDR2 SVGAGI. The CDR3 spans 14 residues. The CDR3 coding sequence is TGTGCCAGCAGTTACTCGACACCCAGATATGGCTACACCTTC. Protein sequence: CASSYSTPRYGYTF.

Concerning this clonotype: Its ends do not fully match the called genes, so a read error is possible. The CDR3 is CVSRPPGDRGRRTQYF. The CDR3 coding sequence is TGTGTCAGCAGGCCACCCGGGGACAGGGGGAGAAGGACCCAGTACTTC. The chain has TRBV6-5 and TRBJ2-5, with 11 nucleotides matching TRBD1. CDR1 and CDR2 from the germline V gene are MNHEY and SVGAGI. This CDR3 is 16 amino acids long.

This chain links TRBV10-2 with TRBJ1-6, with TRBD1 as a possible D gene (5 bases). This CDR3 contains 15 residues. V shed 2 bases and J shed 1 base, with 6 bases lying between them. Germline loops: CDR1 WSHSY, CDR2 SAAADI. DNA for the CDR3: TGCGCCAGCAGTGAGGGGGCATCCTATAATTCACCCCTCCACTTT. It specifies CASSEGASYNSPLHF.